Each of the 8 T cell receptor beta chains below was sequenced from the same sample in a study of blood T cells in healthy people across ages. A sample-barcoded 5' primer and a J-beta primer mix were used in a second PCR of roughly 7 to 12 cycles. Using its own MiXCR run on the 5' RACE reads, TCRdb lists one record per CDR3 protein. The sample lists some 860,000 distinct CDR3 sequences; roughly three fifths were seen once. Source material: blood. These receptors all stem from a man between 35 and 55 years old in good health.

This clonotype has a handful of counts. The chain recombines TRBV20-1 with TRBJ2-1; D might be TRBD1 (7 bases). Germline V gives CDR1 DFQATT, CDR2 SNEGSKA (reference sequence). Trimming removed 4 bases at V and 7 bases at J, with 17 bases between. The CDR3 is made up of 14 amino acids. CDR3 in amino acids: CSAKWARGRNEQFF. The CDR3, as DNA: TGCAGTGCTAAATGGGCCAGGGGGAGGAATGAGCAGTTCTTC.

This rearrangement joins TRBV5-1 to TRBJ1-3, with TRBD1 matching over 8 bases. After removal of 0 bases from V and 7 bases from J, the junction contained 18 bases not matched to a gene. Germline V CDR1 and CDR2: SGHRS, YFSETQ. CDR3 length: 19 amino acids. DNA of the CDR3: TGCGCCAGCAGCTTGGTGGCAGGGGGCTCTTCTTTCCGTGGGAACACCATATATTTT. It specifies CASSLVAGGSSFRGNTIYF.

The rearrangement joins TRBV28 to TRBJ1-1; possible D gene TRBD1, 6 bases. Germline V CDR1 and CDR2: MDHEN, SYDVKM. The CDR3 runs to 14 residues. V lost 6 bases and J lost 1, with 12 bases in between. CDR3 in DNA: TGTGCCAGCAGGGCAGGGGTGGGGAACACTGAAGCTTTCTTT. Its translation: CASRAGVGNTEAFF.

This chain uses TRBV4-3 with TRBJ2-3; 7 bases align to TRBD1. This CDR3 is built from 14 residues. Trimming took 1 base from V and 6 from J; bases not matched to a gene: 4. Germline V CDR1 and CDR2: LGHNA, YSLEER. CDR3 bases: TGCGCCAGCAGCCAAGGACAGGGAATCGATACGCAGTATTTT. It specifies CASSQGQGIDTQYF.

With regard to this clonotype: The junction differs from germline at one of its ends, possibly a read error. This rearrangement joins TRBV7-9 to TRBJ2-3, with 10 positions matching TRBD2. Germline V gene sequence: CDR1 SEHNR, CDR2 FQNEAQ (reference sequence). The CDR3 contains 19 residues. Written as DNA, the CDR3 is TGTGCCAACAGCTTAGGAAGCGGGGGGGCCCATTTATCCACAGATACGCAGTATTTT. It is translated as CANSLGSGGAHLSTDTQYF. Based on the CDR3 plus reference TRBV7-9 and TRBJ2-3, the full variable domain is DTGVSQNPRHKITKRGQNVTFRCDPISEHNRLYWYRQTLGQGPEFLTYFQNEAQLEKSRLLSDRFSAERPKGSFSTLEIQRTEQGDSAMYLCANSLGSGGAHLSTDTQYFGPGTRLTVL.

This clonotype turned up a few times. The CDR3 DNA reads as TGTGCCAGCAGTCCCGGGGACTCTGGGGCCAACGTCCTGACTTTC. This sequence encodes CASSPGDSGANVLTF. The rearrangement joins TRBV12-3 or TRBV12-4 to TRBJ2-6, with D perhaps matching TRBD2 (5 bases). V lost 5 bases, J lost 0 bases, and 8 bases lay in between. The CDR3 is 15 residues long.

The J gene is TRBJ1-4, the V gene TRBV29-1, with 10 bases that match TRBD1. V shed 6 bases, J shed 8 bases, and the junction held 9 bases outside the gene matches. From germline, CDR1 is SQVTM and CDR2 ANQGSEA. The CDR3 runs 14 residues. CDR3 sequence: CSVGPGTGVEKLFF. Here the CDR3 DNA reads TGCAGCGTGGGACCCGGGACAGGGGTAGAAAAACTGTTTTTT.

CDR3 protein: CASSLVLGTINGEQFF. CDR3 bases: TGTGCCAGCAGCTTAGTGCTAGGGACCATAAATGGGGAGCAGTTCTTC. The chain couples TRBV7-2 to TRBJ2-1; possibly TRBD1 or TRBD2 for D (5 bases each). Germline V CDR1 and CDR2: SGHTA, FQGNSA. CDR3 length: 16 amino acids. V gave up 1 base and J gave up 10 bases, with 20 bases separating them.